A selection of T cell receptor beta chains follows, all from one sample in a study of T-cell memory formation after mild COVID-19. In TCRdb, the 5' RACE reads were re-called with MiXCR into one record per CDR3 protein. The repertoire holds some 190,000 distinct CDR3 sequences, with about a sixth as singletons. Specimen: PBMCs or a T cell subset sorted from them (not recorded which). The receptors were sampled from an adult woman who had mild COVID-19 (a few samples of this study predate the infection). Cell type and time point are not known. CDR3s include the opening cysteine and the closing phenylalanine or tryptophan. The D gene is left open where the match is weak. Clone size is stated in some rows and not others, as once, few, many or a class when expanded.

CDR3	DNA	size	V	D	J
CSVILTGGTYEQYF	TGCAGCGTTATTCTAACAGGGGGAACCTACGAGCAGTACTTC	NA	TRBV29-1	TRBD1	TRBJ2-7
CATSTVYGYTF	TGTGCCACCTCGACAGTCTATGGCTACACCTTC	NA	TRBV12-3/TRBV12-4	NA	TRBJ1-2
CASSLRSKGVLTNTGELFF	TGTGCCAGCAGCTTAAGAAGCAAGGGGGTACTTACGAACACCGGGGAGCTGTTTTTT	NA	TRBV7-3	NA	TRBJ2-2
CATSDLKVEGGRFSYEQYF	TGTGCCACCAGTGATTTAAAGGTGGAAGGCGGCCGCTTCTCCTACGAGCAGTACTTC	NA	TRBV24-1	NA	TRBJ2-7
CASRPGDNEQFF	TGTGCCAGCAGGCCAGGGGACAATGAGCAGTTCTTC	few	TRBV6-5	NA	TRBJ2-1
CASSYSGGNNQPQHF	TGTGCCAGCAGTTACTCGGGGGGGAACAATCAGCCCCAGCATTTT	few	TRBV6-2/TRBV6-3	NA	TRBJ1-5
CAWSYGHYNEQFF	TGTGCCTGGAGTTACGGCCACTACAATGAGCAGTTCTTC	many	TRBV30	NA	TRBJ2-1
CASTHGTGRKPDFQPQHF	TGTGCCAGCACCCACGGAACCGGCCGTAAACCTGATTTTCAGCCCCAGCATTTT	NA	TRBV12-3/TRBV12-4	NA	TRBJ1-5
CATSRRGGTEAFF	TGTGCCACCAGCAGACGGGGGGGGACTGAAGCTTTCTTT	NA	TRBV15	NA	TRBJ1-1
CASSFERSTEAFF	TGTGCCAGCAGTTTTGAGCGTAGCACTGAAGCTTTCTTT	NA	TRBV12-3/TRBV12-4	NA	TRBJ1-1
CASSTDRTNTEAFF	TGTGCCAGCAGCACGGACAGAACGAACACTGAAGCTTTCTTT	NA	TRBV12-3/TRBV12-4	NA	TRBJ1-1
CSVEDRGFNYGYTF	TGCAGCGTTGAAGATCGGGGTTTTAACTATGGCTACACCTTC	few	TRBV29-1	NA	TRBJ1-2
CASSLHGQGLVNQPQHF	TGTGCCAGCAGCCTTCATGGACAGGGGTTAGTCAATCAGCCCCAGCATTTT	NA	TRBV7-9	TRBD1	TRBJ1-5
CASSLAGTANQYF	TGTGCCAGCAGTTTAGCCGGGACAGCTAACCAGTACTTC	NA	TRBV12-3/TRBV12-4	TRBD1	TRBJ2-5
CASSLFPSNQPQHF	TGTGCCAGCAGCTTATTCCCGAGCAATCAGCCCCAGCATTTT	NA	TRBV7-9	NA	TRBJ1-5
CASSLAGNQETQYF	TGTGCCAGCAGCTTAGCCGGGAACCAAGAGACCCAGTACTTC	many	TRBV7-6	NA	TRBJ2-5
CASTLQGAGETQYF	TGTGCCAGCACGTTACAGGGGGCCGGAGAGACCCAGTACTTC	NA	TRBV3-1	TRBD1	TRBJ2-5
CASSQRQGYNEQFF	TGCGCCAGCAGCCAAAGACAGGGCTACAATGAGCAGTTCTTC	NA	TRBV5-1	TRBD1	TRBJ2-1
CASSLMDRGLGKTQYF	TGTGCCAGCAGCCTTATGGACAGGGGGCTGGGAAAGACCCAGTACTTC	NA	TRBV6-2/TRBV6-3	TRBD1	TRBJ2-5
CASSLEQSGSGNTIYF	TGTGCCAGCAGCTTAGAACAGTCGGGCTCTGGAAACACCATATATTTT	few	TRBV7-9	NA	TRBJ1-3
CASPEVQYF	TGTGCCAGCCCAGAGGTGCAGTACTTC	NA	TRBV25-1	NA	TRBJ2-7
CASSLALRGQDRGNEQFF	TGTGCCAGCAGCTTAGCGCTCCGGGGGCAGGACAGGGGCAATGAGCAGTTCTTC	few	TRBV7-8	TRBD1	TRBJ2-1
CASSPAASDEQFF	TGTGCCAGCTCACCGGCTGCTAGTGATGAGCAGTTCTTC	NA	TRBV18	NA	TRBJ2-1